This T cell receptor beta chain was documented in a study of cytomegalovirus exposure and HLA in healthy donors. Use of 60 Vbeta and 13 Jbeta primers characterized the PCR. Clones were sequenced by immunoSEQ multiplex PCR, and TCRdb holds only the in-frame ones, with some missing. The listing contains about 140,000 clones. This CDR3 comprises 14 residues. In germline, CDR1 is SGHTA, CDR2 FQGNSA. V lost 1 base to trimming and J lost 6 bases, with 10 bases between them. The TCR originated in a young woman in good health and CMV-seronegative. The chain links TRBV7-2 to TRBJ2-1; D ambiguous. The specimen sequenced was PBMCs. CDR3 DNA sequence: TGTGCCAGCAGCTTAGTAGCCACGACCAATGAGCAGTTCTTC. Translation gives CASSLVATTNEQFF.